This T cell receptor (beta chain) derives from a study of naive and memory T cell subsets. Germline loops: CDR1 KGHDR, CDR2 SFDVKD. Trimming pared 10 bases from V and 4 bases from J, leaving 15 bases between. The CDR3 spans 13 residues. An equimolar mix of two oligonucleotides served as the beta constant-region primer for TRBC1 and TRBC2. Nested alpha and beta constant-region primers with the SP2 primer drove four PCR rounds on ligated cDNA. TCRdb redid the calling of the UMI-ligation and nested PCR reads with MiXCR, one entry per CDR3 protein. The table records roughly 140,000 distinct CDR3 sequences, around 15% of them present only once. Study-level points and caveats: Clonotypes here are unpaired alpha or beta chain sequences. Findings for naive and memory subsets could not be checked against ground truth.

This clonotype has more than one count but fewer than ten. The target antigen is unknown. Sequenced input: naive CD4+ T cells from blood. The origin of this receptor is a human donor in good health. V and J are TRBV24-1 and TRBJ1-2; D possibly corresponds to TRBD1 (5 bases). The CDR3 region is CATEKGQGYGYTF. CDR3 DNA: TGTGCCACGGAAAAAGGACAAGGCTATGGCTACACCTTC.